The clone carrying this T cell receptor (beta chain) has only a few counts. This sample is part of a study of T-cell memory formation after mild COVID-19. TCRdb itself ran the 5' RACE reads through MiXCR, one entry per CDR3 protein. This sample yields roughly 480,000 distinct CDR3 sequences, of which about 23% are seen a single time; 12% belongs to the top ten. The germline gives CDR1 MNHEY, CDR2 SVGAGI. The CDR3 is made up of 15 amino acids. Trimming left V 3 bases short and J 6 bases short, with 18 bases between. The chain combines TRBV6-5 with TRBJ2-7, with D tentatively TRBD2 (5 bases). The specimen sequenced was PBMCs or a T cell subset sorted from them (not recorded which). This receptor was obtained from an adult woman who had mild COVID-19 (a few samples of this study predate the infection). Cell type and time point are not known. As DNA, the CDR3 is TGTGCCAGCAGTTATGGTTCGGGGTTCGTGAGCGAGCAGTACTTC. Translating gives CASSYGSGFVSEQYF.